The entry below gives a single T cell receptor beta chain sequence along with its context. This clonotype was counted ten times or more. The antigen it recognizes is unknown. Per-base quality was not reported, and no clone a single base away is much larger than it. What the treatment or condition label conveys for this sample: in vitro stimulation with specific CMV peptide epitopes to enrich CMV-specific T cells. The data were produced on an Illumina HiSeq 1500. In-frame beta chains were kept once TCRdb had trimmed the public reads at Q25 with fastp and called clones with MiXCR. When rows share a CDR3 protein, they turn into one entry using the most common DNA and genes. The sample profile shows fewer than 1,000,000 distinct CDR3 sequences; roughly 30% of them were found once. The ten largest clones capture over 12% of the sample. As encoded in the germline V gene (reference sequence), CDR1 is SEHNR while CDR2 is FQNEAQ. Measured from the cysteine to the phenylalanine, the CDR3 is 15 residues long. Only CDR3 DNA is held: 45 bases, read in frame from base 1. V trim: 6 bases; J trim: 6 bases; unmatched bases: 10.

The sample originates from a study of T cell repertoires in cytomegalovirus infection (dated 2019 in TCRdb). For the study in its entirety: Peptide stimulations targeted recently identified HLA-C-restricted CMV epitopes, whose presentation resists viral immunomodulation, together with well-studied HLA-B-restricted epitopes. Because public TCR beta signatures pointed to carriage of CMV infection together with the matching HLA type, the HLA type of each donor mattered for the analysis. Overall study results and their limits: Carriers of CMV infection plus the relevant HLA type were discriminated by the cumulative frequency of public TCR beta family members in the study cohort and in an independent approximately 400-donor cohort. In the ex vivo response, HLA-C-restricted CMV-specific TCR beta clonotypes were dominant, and in two of eight donors the single most frequent clonotype came from this HLA-C-restricted group.

The source was cultured CD8+ T cells from PBMCs, collected from culture after CMV antigen stimulation. This receptor was obtained from a human donor in good health (CMV status not recorded). Some clones in this sample may be carry-over from other donors' samples. The rearranged segments are TRBV7-9 and TRBJ2-2; 7 of the junction bases match TRBD1. The nucleotide sequence is given as TGTGCCAGCAGACGAGACAGGGATTTGGCCGGGGAGCTGTTTTTT. This sequence encodes CASRRDRDLAGELFF.